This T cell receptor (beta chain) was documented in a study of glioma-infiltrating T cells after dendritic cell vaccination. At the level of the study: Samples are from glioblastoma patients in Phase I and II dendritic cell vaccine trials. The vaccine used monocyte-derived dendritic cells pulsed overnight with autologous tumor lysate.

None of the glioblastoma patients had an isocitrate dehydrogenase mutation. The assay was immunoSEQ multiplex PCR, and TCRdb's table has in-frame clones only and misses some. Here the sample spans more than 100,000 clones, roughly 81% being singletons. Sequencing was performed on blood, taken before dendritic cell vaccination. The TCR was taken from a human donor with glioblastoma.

The CDR3 nucleotides are TGCGCCAGCAGCTCACCGACAGGTAGGACTGAAGCTTTCTTT. This gives the protein CASSSPTGRTEAFF. The genes are TRBV4-1 and TRBJ1-1, with a tentative D call TRBD1 (6 bases). Germline V gene sequence: CDR1 MGHRA, CDR2 YSYEKL. V lost 5 bases, J lost 5 bases, and 15 bases lay in between. The CDR3 loop spans 14 amino acids.